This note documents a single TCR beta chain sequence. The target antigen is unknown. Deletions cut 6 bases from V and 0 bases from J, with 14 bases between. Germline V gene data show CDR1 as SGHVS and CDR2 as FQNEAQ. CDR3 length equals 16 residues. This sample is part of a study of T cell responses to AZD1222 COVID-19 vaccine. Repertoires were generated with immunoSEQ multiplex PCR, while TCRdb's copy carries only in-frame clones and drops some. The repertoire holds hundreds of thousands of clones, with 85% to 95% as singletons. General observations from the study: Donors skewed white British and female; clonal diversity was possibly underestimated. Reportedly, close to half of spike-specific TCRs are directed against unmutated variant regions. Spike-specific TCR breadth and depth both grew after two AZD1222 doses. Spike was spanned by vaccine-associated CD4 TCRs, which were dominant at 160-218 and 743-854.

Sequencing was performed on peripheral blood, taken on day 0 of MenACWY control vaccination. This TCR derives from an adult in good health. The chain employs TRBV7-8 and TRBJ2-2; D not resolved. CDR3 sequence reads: CASSPQLPSNTGELFF. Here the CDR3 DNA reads TGTGCCAGCAGTCCTCAGCTACCCTCGAACACCGGGGAGCTGTTTTTT.